The clone carrying this TCR beta chain has just a few counts. Per the germline V gene, CDR1 is LNHDA and CDR2 is SQIVND (reference sequence). Trimming took off 6 bases at V and 2 bases at J, with 14 bases between the two ends. The CDR3 sequence is 14 residues long. The sample originates from a study of identical twins. Via MiXCR, TCRdb re-called the 5' RACE reads, giving one row per CDR3 protein. The sample has some 500,000 distinct CDR3 sequences, 14% seen once. The same specimen was also included in a second study, on yellow fever vaccine responses in identical twins.

Sequencing used CD4+ T cells sorted from blood. J is TRBJ2-7 and V is TRBV19; D uncertain. The TCR comes from a woman between 18 and 29 years old in good health. The CDR3 loop is CASRLTDGTYEQYF. CDR3 in DNA: TGTGCCAGTAGGCTTACCGACGGTACCTACGAGCAGTACTTC.